The 28 T cell receptor beta chains in this list originate from one sample, sequenced in a study of blood T cells in healthy people across ages (dated by TCRdb to the mid-2010s). The library came from 5' RACE. TCRdb names Illumina HiSeq 2500 as the instrument used. A second PCR of roughly 7 to 11 cycles was performed with a sample-barcoded 5' primer and a J-beta primer mix. TCRdb's own reprocessing of the public reads used fastp at Q25 and MiXCR and kept productive beta chains. Rows matching on CDR3 protein sequence are summarized as one entry with the most common DNA and genes. The sample contains hundreds of thousands of distinct CDR3 sequences, around 48% of them found a single time. 13% of the sample is taken by the ten largest. The sample consisted of blood. Every receptor here comes from a man between 25 and 39 years old in good health.

The V call is TRBV5-1, the J call TRBJ1-1; D not certain. Looked up from germline, CDR1 is SGHRS and CDR2 is YFSETQ. CDR3 length: 15 amino acids. V was shortened by 4 bases and J by 0 bases, with 13 bases between the two germline ends. CDR3 DNA sequence: TGCGCCAGCAGCCCGGATGTTTTCATGAACACTGAAGCTTTCTTT. Its translation is CASSPDVFMNTEAFF.

This clonotype showed up many times. J is TRBJ2-1 and V is TRBV6-2 or TRBV6-3, with 10 bases aligning to TRBD2. V was pared by 7 bases and J by 6 bases, with 15 bases of the junction left unmatched. This CDR3 has 17 residues. In germline, CDR1 is MNHEY, CDR2 SVGEGT. The CDR3 region is CASNLHSGTSEGNEQFF. The CDR3 DNA sequence: TGTGCCAGCAACCTACACTCCGGGACTAGCGAGGGCAATGAGCAGTTCTTC.

The rearrangement joins TRBV7-2 to TRBJ1-4; D might be TRBD1 (5 bases). The CDR3 has 15 residues. The germline V gene encodes CDR1 SGHTA and CDR2 FQGNSA. V was pared by 4 bases and J by 5 bases, with 14 bases between. CDR3 nucleotides: TGTGCCAGCAGCTCCCCACGGGACGGGAATGAAAAACTGTTTTTT. This translates into CASSSPRDGNEKLFF.

This clonotype was observed a handful of times. V usage is TRBV2 and J usage is TRBJ1-4, with 9 bases matching TRBD1. This CDR3 is 14 amino acids long. V shed 5 bases and J 12 bases; nucleotides not matched to a gene: 10. CDR1 and CDR2 (germline): SNHLY, FYNNEI. The CDR3 spells CASSTDRGPQELFF. DNA of the CDR3: TGTGCCAGCAGTACGGACAGGGGCCCCCAGGAACTGTTTTTT.

This chain joins TRBV5-1 and TRBJ1-2; 7 bases align to TRBD1. Germline loops: CDR1 SGHRS, CDR2 YFSETQ. V lost 4 bases and J lost 7; bases outside the gene matches: 7. CDR3 length equals 13 residues. Here the CDR3 reads CASSQTGVVGYTF. For the CDR3, the DNA is TGCGCCAGCAGCCAAACAGGGGTGGTTGGCTACACCTTC.

CDR3 DNA: TGTGCCAGCAGTAGGACTTTCGGGAATGGCTACACCTTC. It is translated as CASSRTFGNGYTF. V and J are TRBV6-5 and TRBJ1-2; unclear D gene. The CDR3 has 13 residues. Germline V gene data show CDR1 as MNHEY and CDR2 as SVGAGI. V was trimmed by 5 bases and J by 6 bases, leaving 13 bases between them.

The rearrangement links TRBV29-1 to TRBJ2-7; tentatively, D is TRBD2 (6 bases). V lost 4 bases and J lost 2, with 18 bases in between. Looked up from germline, CDR1 is SQVTM and CDR2 is ANQGSEA. There are 15 residues in the CDR3. The CDR3 loop is CSVASRDFLTYEQYF. CDR3 sequence (DNA): TGCAGCGTTGCATCCCGGGACTTCTTGACCTACGAGCAGTACTTC.

The chain carries TRBV14 and TRBJ1-3; D gene ambiguous. The CDR3 consists of 14 residues. The V gene lost 4 bases and the J gene lost 4 bases, with 11 bases spanning the gap. In germline, CDR1 is SGHDN, CDR2 FVKESK. The CDR3 reads CASSPLGVGNTIYF. The CDR3 DNA reads as TGTGCCAGCAGCCCCCTCGGAGTCGGAAACACCATATATTTT.

This chain uses TRBV28 with TRBJ1-2; 7 bases line up with TRBD1. The CDR3 sequence is 14 residues long. Trimming took 2 bases from V and 10 from J; bases not matched to a gene: 10. In germline, CDR1 is MDHEN, CDR2 SYDVKM. CDR3 residues: CASSLHGQAVLYTF. CDR3 nucleotide sequence: TGTGCCAGCAGTTTACATGGACAGGCGGTGCTCTACACCTTC.

The chain employs TRBV29-1 and TRBJ2-5; the D is unclear. CDR1 is SQVTM, CDR2 ANQGSEA, per germline. The germline V and J ends were trimmed by 3 bases and 6 bases, with 14 bases remaining between them. The CDR3 extends over 13 amino acids. CDR3 nucleotide sequence: TGCAGCGTTGACGTCAGCTTAGAAAAGACCCAGTACTTC. Amino acids: CSVDVSLEKTQYF. Full variable domain (rest looked up from reference TRBV29-1 and TRBJ2-5): SAVISQKPSRDICQRGTSLTIQCQVDSQVTMMFWYRQQPGQSLTLIATANQGSEATYESGFVIDKFPISRPNLTFSTLTVSNMSPEDSSIYLCSVDVSLEKTQYFGPGTRLLVL.

This chain connects TRBV7-6 to TRBJ2-7; D might be TRBD2 (5 bases). The CDR3 contains 15 residues. Germline CDR1 reads SGHVS; CDR2 reads FNYEAQ. Between the trimmed V and J ends, which lost 1 base and 3 bases, there was a span of 13 bases. Written as DNA, the CDR3 is TGTGCCAGCAGCTTAGGGGAGTACATCGACTACGAGCAGTACTTC. Its translation is CASSLGEYIDYEQYF.

V gene TRBV3-1 combines with J gene TRBJ1-5, with 7 positions matching TRBD1. Germline CDR1 LGHDT, CDR2 YNNKEL (reference sequence). The CDR3 sequence is 16 residues long. Trimming took 1 base from V and 2 from J; bases not matched to a gene: 5. The CDR3 region has the DNA TGTGCCAGCAGCCAAGGGGAGGGGGCCGGCAATCAGCCCCAGCATTTT. It translates to CASSQGEGAGNQPQHF.

The rearrangement joins TRBV3-1 to TRBJ2-4; D not certain. Germline-derived CDR1 and CDR2 are LGHDT and YNNKEL (reference sequence). The CDR3 contains 15 residues. V was shortened by 0 bases and J by 0 bases, with 6 bases between the two germline ends. CDR3 nucleotide sequence: TGTGCCAGCAGCCAAGATAGCCTAGCCAAAAACATTCAGTACTTC. This sequence encodes CASSQDSLAKNIQYF.

V and J are TRBV27 and TRBJ1-4; D not certain. The CDR3 runs 14 residues. V gave up 6 bases and J gave up 4 bases, with 12 bases separating them. Per the germline V gene, CDR1 is MNHEY and CDR2 is SMNVEV (reference sequence). The CDR3 DNA is TGTGCCAGCAGCAATCGCGGCGGTAATGAAAAACTGTTTTTT. This gives the protein CASSNRGGNEKLFF.

The J gene is TRBJ2-1, the V gene TRBV12-5; D is unclear. V was cut by 5 bases and J by 7 bases, with 12 bases left in between. From germline, CDR1 is LGHNT and CDR2 FRNRAP. The CDR3 totals 13 residues. The CDR3 loop reads CASGVGPGNEQFF. The DNA for the CDR3 is TGTGCTAGTGGTGTGGGTCCGGGTAATGAGCAGTTCTTC.

This clonotype was seen only once. The rearrangement uses TRBV10-3 and TRBJ2-1; D not certain. In germline, CDR1 is ENHRY, CDR2 SYGVKD. CDR3 length: 11 residues. V was shortened by 6 bases and J by 10 bases, with 10 bases between the two germline ends. The CDR3 DNA follows: TGTGCCATCAGGGCAATGGACGAGCAGTTCTTC. This encodes CAIRAMDEQFF.

The chain links TRBV7-2 to TRBJ2-7; D may be TRBD1 or TRBD2 (6 bases each). The DNA end lines up better with TRBJ2-1; the J call may be wrong. CDR3 length equals 15 residues. Germline-derived CDR1 and CDR2 are SGHTA and FQGNSA. DNA of the CDR3: TGTGCCAGCAGCTCCATAGGGGGGCGTTCCTACGAGCAGTTCTTC. This encodes CASSSIGGRSYEQFF.

CDR3 protein: CASSLVGQGSNQPQHF. CDR3 coding DNA: TGTGCCAGCAGCTTAGTGGGGCAGGGAAGCAATCAGCCCCAGCATTTT. The V gene is TRBV7-2, the J gene TRBJ1-5; possibly TRBD1 for D (5 bases). V was shortened by 1 base and J by 1 base, with 11 bases between the two germline ends. CDR1 is SGHTA and CDR2 is FQGNSA in the germline V gene. The CDR3 totals 16 residues.

This clonotype was detected a few times. V and J are TRBV29-1 and TRBJ2-7; tentatively, D is TRBD2 (6 bases). V was shortened by 3 bases and J by 2 bases, with 14 bases between the two germline ends. Germline CDR1 and CDR2: SQVTM and ANQGSEA. The CDR3 extends over 14 amino acids. CDR3 loop: CSVDTGTYPYEQYF. The CDR3 DNA sequence: TGCAGCGTTGACACCGGGACTTACCCCTACGAGCAGTACTTC.

This clonotype was detected ten times or more. The chain recombines TRBV29-1 with TRBJ2-1; 11 bases line up with TRBD2. The trim removed 5 bases at V and 1 base at J, leaving 7 bases unmatched. Germline lookup yields CDR1 SQVTM and CDR2 ANQGSEA. The CDR3 length is 16 residues. The CDR3 DNA reads TGCAGCGTTCCGACGACTAGCGGGGTTTCCTACAATGAGCAGTTCTTC. Its translation is CSVPTTSGVSYNEQFF.

This clonotype was counted a single time. The chain uses TRBV6-5 and TRBJ2-3, with TRBD2 identical over 12 bases. Trimming cost V 6 bases and J 4 bases; bases outside gene matches: 5. CDR1 and CDR2 (germline): MNHEY, SVGAGI. This CDR3 spans 15 amino acids. The CDR3 reads CASSSSGGVADTQYF. Here the CDR3 DNA reads TGTGCCAGCAGCTCTAGCGGGGGGGTGGCAGATACGCAGTATTTT.

The chain joins TRBV10-3 to TRBJ1-4; D is uncertain. V was clipped by 4 bases and J by 2 bases, with 8 bases between them. Germline-derived CDR1 and CDR2 are ENHRY and SYGVKD. The CDR3 runs to 14 residues. CDR3 sequence reads: CAISGQGTNEKLFF. CDR3 in DNA: TGTGCCATCAGTGGACAAGGGACTAATGAAAAACTGTTTTTT.

This clonotype was observed many times. This chain uses TRBV30 with TRBJ1-6; D is possibly TRBD1 (5 bases). Germline V gene data show CDR1 as GTSNPN and CDR2 as SVGIG (reference sequence). The CDR3 covers 13 residues. Trimming removed 2 bases from V and 5 bases from J, with 7 bases in between. CDR3 region: CAWSLTDNSPLHF. CDR3 DNA sequence: TGTGCCTGGAGTTTGACAGATAATTCACCCCTCCACTTT. Supplemented by reference TRBV30 and TRBJ1-6, the full variable domain reads SQTIHQWPATLVQPVGSPLSLECTVEGTSNPNLYWYRQAAGRGLQLLFYSVGIGQISSEVPQNLSASRPQDRQFILSSKKLLLSDSGFYLCAWSLTDNSPLHFGNGTRLTVT.

The V gene is TRBV10-3, the J gene TRBJ1-2, with 7 nucleotides matching TRBD1. Per germline, CDR1 ENHRY and CDR2 SYGVKD. The CDR3 totals 16 residues. Trimming took 0 bases from V and 4 from J; bases not matched to a gene: 8. CDR3 coding DNA: TGTGCCATCAGTGAGTCGCAGACAGGGTATCCCTATGGCTACACCTTC. It encodes CAISESQTGYPYGYTF.

The chain is built from TRBV12-3 or TRBV12-4 and TRBJ2-1, with D possibly matching TRBD1 (5 bases). Trimming stripped 2 bases from V and 0 bases from J, with 8 bases between. This CDR3 has 15 amino acids. CDR3 amino acids: CASSLNQGSYNEQFF. For the CDR3, the DNA is TGTGCCAGCAGTTTAAATCAGGGCTCCTACAATGAGCAGTTCTTC.

The chain carries TRBV5-1 and TRBJ2-7, with 8 bases lining up with TRBD1. Germline V CDR1 and CDR2: SGHRS, YFSETQ. V was pared by 5 bases and J by 2 bases, with 9 bases of the junction left unmatched. The CDR3 extends over 15 amino acids. For the CDR3, the DNA is TGCGCCAGCAGATTAGGACAGGGCCGGACCTACGAGCAGTACTTC. Protein sequence: CASRLGQGRTYEQYF.

This clonotype was observed a handful of times. The chain combines TRBV7-2 with TRBJ2-4, with TRBD1 identical over 12 bases. The V gene's germline CDR1 is SGHTA and CDR2 FQGNSA. CDR3 length: 16 amino acids. V trimming: 1 base; J trimming: 15 bases; junction bases outside the gene matches: 13. CDR3 loop: CASSLEAGQGAYYPYF. The CDR3 DNA reads TGTGCCAGCAGCTTAGAGGCGGGACAGGGGGCCTATTATCCGTACTTC.

The rearrangement uses TRBV20-1 and TRBJ2-4, with 7 bases that match TRBD2. V lost 6 bases, J lost 6 bases, and 8 bases stayed unmatched. The CDR3 totals 13 residues. Germline V gene data show CDR1 as DFQATT and CDR2 as SNEGSKA (reference sequence). CDR3 DNA sequence: TGCAGTGCCCATGGGGGGGTAGGAAACATTCAGTACTTC. Translation: CSAHGGVGNIQYF.